This TCR beta chain was captured in a study of technical replicates of blood from several donors. Sequencing used immunoSEQ multiplex PCR; TCRdb keeps in-frame clones, though not all of them. The repertoire holds tens of thousands of clones, with 85% to 95% as singletons. The CDR3 extends over 16 amino acids. In germline, CDR1 is MDHEN, CDR2 SYDVKM. V lost 5 bases, J lost 1 base, and 10 bases stayed unmatched. The specimen was T cells isolated from PBMCs. J is TRBJ1-1 and V is TRBV28; 7 nucleotides align to TRBD1. The receptor was isolated from a human donor in good health. For the CDR3, the DNA is TGTGCCAGCAGTGTTGACAGGGCGCGGGGGAACACTGAAGCTTTCTTT. Protein: CASSVDRARGNTEAFF.